Below, 7 T cell receptor beta chains from the same sample are listed, as sequenced in a study of identical twins. MiXCR, applied by TCRdb to the 5' RACE reads, yields one record per CDR3 protein. Of about 920,000 distinct CDR3 sequences in the sample, 9% to 15% were seen once. These records were also assigned to another study, of yellow fever vaccine responses in identical twins.

Sample: PBMCs. The receptors were gathered from a woman under 30 in good health.

The rearrangement uses TRBV7-9 and TRBJ1-6; D gene ambiguous. This CDR3 is built from 14 residues. The germline V and J ends were trimmed by 7 bases and 9 bases, with 16 bases remaining between them. Germline assignment: CDR1 SEHNR and CDR2 FQNEAQ (reference sequence). The CDR3 DNA sequence: TGTGCCAGCACCCGGAGTCTAAGCGGTTCACCCCTCCACTTT. Its translation is CASTRSLSGSPLHF.

This clonotype was picked up a small number of times. The V call is TRBV4-1, the J call TRBJ1-3; D is ambiguous. Germline values: CDR1 MGHRA, CDR2 YSYEKL. The CDR3 loop spans 16 amino acids. V lost 0 bases and J 0 bases, leaving 9 bases between the germline ends. The CDR3 loop reads CASSQDGRGSGNTIYF. Written as DNA, the CDR3 is TGCGCCAGCAGCCAAGATGGGCGGGGCTCTGGAAACACCATATATTTT.

Many counts were recorded for this clonotype. The rearrangement joins TRBV20-1 to TRBJ2-1; 10 positions agree with TRBD2. CDR3 size: 15 residues. The germline CDR1 and CDR2 sequences are DFQATT and SNEGSKA (reference sequence). V was pared by 3 bases and J by 6 bases, with 8 bases of the junction left unmatched. The CDR3 reads CSASQERGGFNEQFF. In nucleotides, the CDR3 is TGCAGTGCTAGCCAAGAGCGGGGGGGCTTCAATGAGCAGTTCTTC.

The genes are TRBV6-4 and TRBJ2-2; 8 bases are a match to TRBD1. Germline CDR1 and CDR2: MRHNA and SNTAGT. V lost 3 bases, J lost 6 bases, and 9 bases stayed unmatched. The CDR3 has 16 amino acids. The CDR3 sequence: CASSEIGQGSAGELFF. Here the CDR3 DNA reads TGTGCCAGCAGTGAAATAGGACAGGGCAGCGCCGGGGAGCTGTTTTTT.

This chain's CDR3 is CASSEWIGQNIQYF. CDR3 nucleotides: TGTGCCAGCAGTGAATGGATCGGCCAAAACATTCAGTACTTC. The gene calls are TRBV25-1 and TRBJ2-4; D not certain. Germline V gene data show CDR1 as MGHDK and CDR2 as SYGVNS. Between the trimmed V and J ends, which lost 1 base and 5 bases, there was a span of 9 bases. CDR3 length: 14 amino acids.

This clonotype showed up just a few times. CDR3 in amino acids: CSVAQRTGVLYEQYF. Here the CDR3 DNA reads TGCAGCGTTGCCCAGCGGACAGGGGTATTATACGAGCAGTACTTC. The chain links TRBV29-1 to TRBJ2-7, with 9 bases identical to TRBD1. J was trimmed by 4 bases and V by 4 bases; bases with no gene match: 11. Germline loops: CDR1 SQVTM, CDR2 ANQGSEA. This CDR3 spans 15 amino acids.

This clonotype was seen many times. The genes are TRBV24-1 and TRBJ1-2, with D tentatively TRBD1 (5 bases). CDR1 and CDR2 (germline): KGHDR, SFDVKD. The V and J ends lost 0 bases and 8 bases respectively, with 15 bases between them. This CDR3 has 15 amino acids. In nucleotides, the CDR3 is TGTGCCACCAGTGATTTGCCCCAGGGTCTAGGCGGCTACACCTTC. Residues: CATSDLPQGLGGYTF.